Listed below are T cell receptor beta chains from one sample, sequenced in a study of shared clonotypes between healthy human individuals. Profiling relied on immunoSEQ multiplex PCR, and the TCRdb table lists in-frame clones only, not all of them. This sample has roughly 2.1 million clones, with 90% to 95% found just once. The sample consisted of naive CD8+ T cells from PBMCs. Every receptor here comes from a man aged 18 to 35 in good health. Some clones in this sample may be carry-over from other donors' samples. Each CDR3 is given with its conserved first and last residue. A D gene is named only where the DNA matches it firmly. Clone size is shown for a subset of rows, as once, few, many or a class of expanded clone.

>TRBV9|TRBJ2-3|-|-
CASSVASDTQYF
TGTGCCAGCAGCGTAGCATCAGATACGCAGTATTTT
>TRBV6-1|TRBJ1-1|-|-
CASSDRLQGNTEAFF
TGTGCCAGCAGTGACCGCCTTCAGGGGAACACTGAAGCTTTCTTT
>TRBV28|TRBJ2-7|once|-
CASSNRPPVGYYEQYF
TGTGCCAGCAGCAACCGACCCCCCGTAGGGTACTACGAGCAGTACTTC
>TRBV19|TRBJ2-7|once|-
CASSAGTSVSYEQYF
TGTGCCAGTAGTGCCGGGACTTCAGTCTCCTACGAGCAGTACTTC
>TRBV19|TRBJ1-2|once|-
CASSIGQSSYTF
TGTGCCAGTAGTATTGGTCAATCTTCCTACACCTTC
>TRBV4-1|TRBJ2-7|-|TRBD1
CASSQTGRTGDYEQYF
TGCGCCAGCAGCCAAACCGGTAGGACAGGGGACTACGAGCAGTACTTC
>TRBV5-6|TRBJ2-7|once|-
CASSFLAGAYEQYF
TGTGCCAGCAGCTTCCTAGCCGGAGCCTACGAGCAGTACTTC
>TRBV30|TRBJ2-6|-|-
CAWSVQGLTSGANVLTF
TGTGCCTGGAGTGTACAAGGATTGACCTCTGGGGCCAACGTCCTGACTTTC
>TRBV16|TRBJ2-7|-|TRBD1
CASSLSDRDHEQYF
TGTGCCAGCAGCCTCAGTGACAGGGACCACGAGCAGTACTTC
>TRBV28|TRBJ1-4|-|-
CASSRSLGVNEKLFF
TGTGCCAGCAGTAGAAGCTTGGGGGTTAATGAAAAACTGTTTTTT
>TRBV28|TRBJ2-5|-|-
CASSFVGTGETQYF
TGTGCCAGCAGTTTCGTCGGGACTGGGGAGACCCAGTACTTC
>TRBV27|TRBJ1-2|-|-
CASSLVGNTDGYTF
TGTGCCAGCAGTTTAGTGGGAAACACCGATGGCTACACCTTC
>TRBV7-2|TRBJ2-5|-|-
CASSSRGQRETQYF
TGTGCCAGCAGCTCCAGAGGACAGAGGGAGACCCAGTACTTC
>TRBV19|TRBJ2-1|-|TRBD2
CASSSGSVSEQFF
TGTGCCAGTAGTAGCGGGAGCGTGAGTGAGCAGTTCTTC
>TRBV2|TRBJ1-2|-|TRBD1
CASSRTGTGGIYGYTF
TGTGCCAGCAGTCGAACCGGGACAGGGGGCATCTATGGCTACACCTTC
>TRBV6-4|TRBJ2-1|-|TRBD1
CASSALIGGPPGEQFF
TGTGCCAGCAGTGCTCTCATAGGGGGCCCCCCTGGAGAGCAGTTCTTC
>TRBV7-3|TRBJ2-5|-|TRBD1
CASSVGTAIQETQYF
TGTGCCAGCAGCGTCGGGACAGCTATACAAGAGACCCAGTACTTC
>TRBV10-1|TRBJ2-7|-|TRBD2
CASTIRGGSGSDDYYEQYF
TGCGCCAGCACCATCAGGGGGGGTAGCGGGAGTGACGACTACTACGAGCAGTACTTC
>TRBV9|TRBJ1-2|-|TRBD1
CASSPVRQGNYGYTF
TGTGCCAGCAGCCCTGTCCGACAGGGCAACTATGGCTACACCTTC
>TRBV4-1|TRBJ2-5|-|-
CASSQGTLQETQYF
TGCGCCAGCAGCCAAGGGACTTTACAAGAGACCCAGTACTTC
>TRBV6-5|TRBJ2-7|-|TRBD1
CASSYSKTGPTYEQYF
TGTGCCAGCAGTTACTCGAAGACAGGGCCTACCTACGAGCAGTACTTC
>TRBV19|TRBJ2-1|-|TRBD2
CASSIRLAGLKNEQFF
TGTGCCAGTAGTATCCGACTAGCGGGACTAAAGAATGAGCAGTTCTTC
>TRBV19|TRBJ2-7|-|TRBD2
CASSIDLLAGGGVAYEQYF
TGTGCCAGTAGTATAGATCTGCTAGCGGGAGGAGGTGTCGCCTACGAGCAGTACTTC
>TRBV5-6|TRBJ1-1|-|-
CASSLYMNTEAFF
TGTGCCAGCAGCTTATACATGAACACTGAAGCTTTCTTT
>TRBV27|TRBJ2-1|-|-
CASSSLGGAYNEQFF
TGTGCCAGCAGTTCATTAGGGGGGGCCTACAATGAGCAGTTCTTC
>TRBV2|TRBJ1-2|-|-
CASSSGPITNYGYTF
TGTGCCAGCAGTTCCGGGCCCATCACTAACTATGGCTACACCTTC
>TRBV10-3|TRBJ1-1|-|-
CAISEVDGSTEAFF
TGTGCCATCAGTGAGGTGGATGGGAGCACTGAAGCTTTCTTT
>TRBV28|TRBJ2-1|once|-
CASSAPGLKFGDEQFF
TGTGCCAGCAGTGCCCCGGGTCTGAAATTTGGGGATGAGCAGTTCTTC
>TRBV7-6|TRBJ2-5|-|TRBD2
CASSLRTSGGRETQYF
TGTGCCAGCAGCTTACGGACTAGCGGGGGGAGGGAGACCCAGTACTTC
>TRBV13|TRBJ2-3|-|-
CASTYAPGLGTDTQYF
TGTGCCAGCACCTACGCGCCGGGACTTGGCACAGATACGCAGTATTTT
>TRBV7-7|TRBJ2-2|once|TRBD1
CASSDSGTGEADTGELFF
TGTGCCAGCAGCGACTCCGGGACAGGGGAGGCGGACACCGGGGAGCTGTTTTTT
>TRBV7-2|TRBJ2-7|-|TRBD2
CASSTRTSGGNEQYF
TGTGCCAGCAGTACCAGGACTAGCGGAGGGAACGAGCAGTACTTC